This entry features one TCR beta chain sequence. TCRdb's copy holds only in-frame clones and misses some; the assay was immunoSEQ multiplex PCR. The table includes about 400,000 clones, roughly nine tenths detected once. These data are taken from a study of blood T cell repertoires in COVID-19. CDR3 size: 16 residues. Germline CDR1 SGHAT, CDR2 FQNNGV. V lost 10 bases and J lost 8; bases outside the gene matches: 15. Cohorts were assigned according to the clinical history that participants reported. The specimen sequenced was PBMCs or T cells enriched from blood (not recorded which). The chain carries TRBV11-2 and TRBJ2-3; 13 bases agree with TRBD2. This clonotype was obtained from a woman aged 25 to 39 who had recovered from COVID-19. The CDR3 here is CATETWTSGSSATQYF. The CDR3 nucleotides read TGTGCCACCGAAACCTGGACTAGCGGGAGTTCCGCTACGCAGTATTTT.